These T cell receptor beta chains were read from a single sample in a study of blood T cells in healthy people across ages. TCRdb reanalysed the 5' RACE reads using MiXCR and keeps one entry per CDR3 protein. The profile covers 950,000 to 1,200,000 distinct CDR3 sequences, with about two fifths appearing a single time and under 15% taken by the ten largest. Sequencing was carried out using blood. The receptors shown here come from a man aged 18 to 30 in good health. The CDR3 runs from the conserved cysteine through the conserved F or W. The D gene is left open where the match is weak. The listing skips clone size in some rows; elsewhere it reads once, few, many or a size class.

d_call | j_call | v_call | clone_size | cdr3_aa | cdr3_nt
TRBD1 | TRBJ2-1 | TRBV6-2/TRBV6-3 | . | CASSANRGNEQFF | TGTGCCAGCAGTGCAAACAGGGGAAATGAGCAGTTCTTC
TRBD2 | TRBJ2-5 | TRBV12-3/TRBV12-4 | . | CASSIAGGETQYF | TGTGCCAGCAGTATAGCGGGGGGAGAGACCCAGTACTTC
. | TRBJ2-1 | TRBV6-5 | . | CASRTDNQETQFF | TGTGCCAGCAGAACCGACAACCAAGAGACCCAGTTCTTC
TRBD2 | TRBJ2-2 | TRBV9 | . | CASSAGGTQTGELFF | TGTGCCAGCAGCGCGGGGGGGACCCAAACCGGGGAGCTGTTTTTT
. | TRBJ1-5 | TRBV4-1 | few | CASSLQATAYSNQPQHF | TGCGCCAGCAGCCTCCAAGCGACAGCCTATAGCAATCAGCCCCAGCATTTT
TRBD2 | TRBJ2-1 | TRBV20-1 | . | CSARGLAGAPNEQFF | TGCAGTGCTAGAGGACTAGCGGGGGCCCCCAATGAGCAGTTCTTC
TRBD2 | TRBJ2-3 | TRBV12-3/TRBV12-4 | few | CASSHPPSGGGDTQYF | TGTGCCAGCAGCCACCCCCCAAGCGGGGGGGGAGATACGCAGTATTTT
TRBD1 | TRBJ1-2 | TRBV6-6 | few | CASSSLLTGGRGETGYTF | TGTGCCAGCAGTTCGCTTCTTACAGGGGGAAGAGGCGAAACTGGCTACACCTTC
. | TRBJ1-1 | TRBV4-3 | . | CASSQDRRVSNTEAFF | TGCGCCAGCAGCCAAGATCGAAGGGTGTCGAACACTGAAGCTTTCTTT
TRBD1 | TRBJ2-6 | TRBV27 | . | CASSLGTGINVLTF | TGTGCCAGCAGTTTAGGGACAGGAATCAACGTCCTGACTTTC
. | TRBJ1-3 | TRBV20-1 | few | CSARPDSGNTIYF | TGCAGTGCTAGGCCGGACTCTGGAAACACCATATATTTT
. | TRBJ2-5 | TRBV9 | . | CASSVGRGNEQYF | TGTGCCAGCAGCGTAGGTAGGGGCAATGAGCAGTACTTC
TRBD1 | TRBJ2-7 | TRBV20-1 | . | CSARRDSSYEQYF | TGCAGTGCGAGACGGGACAGCTCCTACGAGCAGTACTTC
TRBD1 | TRBJ1-5 | TRBV20-1 | . | CSAREGAGQPQHF | TGCAGTGCTAGGGAGGGGGCTGGTCAGCCCCAGCATTTT
. | TRBJ2-5 | TRBV5-6 | few | CASSRRDTKETQYF | TGTGCCAGCAGCCGCCGGGACACCAAAGAGACCCAGTACTTC
. | TRBJ2-1 | TRBV6-5 | few | CASSYSRDLSPPYNEQFF | TGTGCCAGCAGTTACTCCCGGGACCTCTCTCCCCCCTACAATGAGCAGTTCTTC
. | TRBJ2-5 | TRBV28 | few | CASGQHRETQYF | TGTGCCAGCGGTCAACACAGGGAGACCCAGTACTTC
TRBD1 | TRBJ1-1 | TRBV7-2 | . | CASSFYSGGITEAFF | TGTGCCAGCAGCTTCTATTCAGGGGGAATCACTGAAGCTTTCTTT
TRBD1 | TRBJ2-7 | TRBV28 | . | CASSPEGQGYYEQYF | TGTGCCAGCAGTCCGGAGGGACAGGGATACTACGAGCAGTACTTC
. | TRBJ2-5 | TRBV7-2 | many | CASRLSPYQETQYF | TGTGCCAGCAGGTTGTCTCCGTACCAAGAGACCCAGTACTTC
. | TRBJ2-3 | TRBV5-5 | . | CASSLAPRNTDTQYF | TGTGCCAGCAGCTTGGCCCCCAGGAACACAGATACGCAGTATTTT
TRBD1 | TRBJ1-2 | TRBV5-1 | . | CASSLQTGEGSYTF | TGCGCCAGCAGCTTGCAAACAGGGGAAGGAAGCTACACCTTC
. | TRBJ1-1 | TRBV4-3 | . | CASSYAGAGEAFF | TGCGCCAGCAGCTACGCAGGGGCTGGTGAAGCTTTCTTT
TRBD1 | TRBJ1-1 | TRBV7-9 | . | CASMTGTGEAFF | TGTGCCAGCATGACAGGGACAGGTGAAGCTTTCTTT
. | TRBJ2-5 | TRBV7-2 | . | CASSHNQGETQYF | TGTGCCAGCAGCCATAATCAGGGGGAGACCCAGTACTTC
. | TRBJ1-1 | TRBV20-1 | . | CSTGHGGTEAFF | TGCAGTACGGGACACGGCGGGACTGAAGCTTTCTTT
. | TRBJ1-1 | TRBV20-1 | few | CSALDTWGSEAFF | TGCAGTGCCCTAGACACCTGGGGTTCTGAAGCTTTCTTT
. | TRBJ1-2 | TRBV7-8 | few | CASSLGGGVDYGYTF | TGTGCCAGCAGCTTAGGGGGAGGAGTTGACTATGGCTACACCTTC
. | TRBJ2-7 | TRBV20-1 | few | CSATGNYEQYF | TGCAGTGCTACCGGTAACTACGAGCAGTACTTC
TRBD1 | TRBJ1-1 | TRBV4-2 | . | CASSQEVSGQDLVPLRNTEAFF | TGTGCCAGCAGCCAAGAGGTATCGGGACAGGACTTAGTCCCTTTGCGGAACACTGAAGCTTTCTTT
. | TRBJ2-4 | TRBV4-2 | few | CASSPRQGGQSKNIQYF | TGTGCCAGCAGCCCCAGGCAAGGGGGTCAATCCAAAAACATTCAGTACTTC
TRBD1 | TRBJ2-1 | TRBV20-1 | . | CSAKVRDRYNEQFF | TGCAGTGCTAAAGTCCGGGACAGGTACAATGAGCAGTTCTTC
. | TRBJ2-5 | TRBV6-2/TRBV6-3 | few | CASSSGVWKTQYF | TGTGCCAGCAGTTCCGGGGTCTGGAAGACCCAGTACTTC
. | TRBJ1-1 | TRBV4-1 | . | CASSQDTGRVPFF | TGCGCCAGCAGCCAAGATACGGGCAGGGTACCTTTCTTT
. | TRBJ1-5 | TRBV6-2/TRBV6-3 | . | CASSYPGGPQHF | TGTGCCAGCAGTTACCCGGGGGGACCCCAGCATTTT
TRBD1 | TRBJ2-5 | TRBV28 | few | CASSWDRMKTQYF | TGTGCCAGCAGTTGGGACAGGATGAAGACCCAGTACTTC
. | TRBJ2-3 | TRBV4-2 | . | CASSQERSTRDTQYF | TGTGCCAGCAGCCAAGAGCGGTCAACCCGGGATACGCAGTATTTT
. | TRBJ2-1 | TRBV5-1 | . | CASSTAGPYNNEQFF | TGCGCCAGCAGCACCGCCGGACCCTACAACAATGAGCAGTTCTTC
TRBD2 | TRBJ2-1 | TRBV2 | . | CASRKGLAGGSSYNEQFF | TGTGCCAGCAGGAAGGGACTAGCGGGGGGGTCGTCCTACAATGAGCAGTTCTTC
. | TRBJ2-1 | TRBV20-1 | few | CSASSRDSSHNEQFF | TGCAGTGCTAGTTCGCGGGACTCTTCACACAATGAGCAGTTCTTC
. | TRBJ1-2 | TRBV11-1 | few | CASSHEPNYGYTF | TGTGCCAGCAGCCACGAGCCCAACTATGGCTACACCTTC